These 18 T cell receptor beta chains were all obtained from the same sample, sequenced in a study of identical twins. A single record per CDR3 protein comes from TCRdb applying MiXCR to the 5' RACE reads. Among under 900,000 distinct CDR3 sequences listed, 15% to 20% were seen once. The same specimen was also included in a second study, on T cells expressing NK-cell markers.

The source material was PBMCs. These receptors all stem from a woman between 18 and 30 years old in good health.

In its sample, this clonotype was seen many times. This chain joins TRBV3-1 and TRBJ2-1; 9 bases map to TRBD1. Germline V gene sequence: CDR1 LGHDT, CDR2 YNNKEL (reference sequence). This CDR3 has 15 amino acids. V was pared by 1 base and J by 2 bases, with 0 bases of the junction left unmatched. In DNA, the CDR3 is TGTGCCAGCAGCCAAGGACAGGGGGCCTACAATGAGCAGTTCTTC. It codes for CASSQGQGAYNEQFF.

The chain joins TRBV6-1 to TRBJ2-1; 8 nucleotides match TRBD2. Germline V gene sequence: CDR1 MNHNS, CDR2 SASEGT. This CDR3 is 14 amino acids long. V lost 5 bases and J lost 10; bases outside the gene matches: 10. CDR3 amino acids: CASSPGLARMEQFF. The CDR3 coding sequence is TGTGCCAGCAGTCCAGGACTAGCTCGCATGGAGCAGTTCTTC.

The chain carries TRBV5-1 and TRBJ2-7, with D perhaps TRBD2 (6 bases). Germline V lookup: CDR1 SGHRS, CDR2 YFSETQ. This CDR3 contains 13 residues. V was clipped by 4 bases and J by 5 bases, with 13 bases between them. CDR3 DNA: TGCGCCAGCAGCGGGGGGAATAGCGACGAGCAGTACTTC. It specifies CASSGGNSDEQYF.

V gene TRBV24-1 combines with J gene TRBJ2-2; a weak D match, TRBD1 (5 bases). CDR3 length: 13 amino acids. Trimming took off 4 bases at V and 8 bases at J, with 10 bases between the two ends. Germline V gene lookup returns CDR1 KGHDR and CDR2 SFDVKD. CDR3 DNA sequence: TGTGCCACCAGTGACACAGGCCGGGGGGAGCTGTTTTTT. As protein: CATSDTGRGELFF.

J is TRBJ2-3 and V is TRBV9; TRBD2 matches 9 bases. The length of the CDR3 is 14 residues. CDR1 and CDR2 from the germline V gene are SGDLS and YYNGEE. V lost 7 bases, J lost 2 bases, and 5 bases stayed unmatched. The CDR3 loop is CASRPGLATDTQYF. As DNA, the CDR3 is TGTGCCAGCCGACCGGGACTAGCCACAGATACGCAGTATTTT.

CDR3 sequence (DNA): TGTGCCAGCAGCGTAGGGGCGGAAGCCTACGAGCAGTACTTC. Residues: CASSVGAEAYEQYF. This chain joins TRBV9 and TRBJ2-7; no firm D call. CDR1 and CDR2 from the germline V gene are SGDLS and YYNGEE. This CDR3 region has 14 residues. The V end was cut by 0 bases, the J end by 2 bases, with 9 bases between. The full variable domain, in which reference TRBV9 and TRBJ2-7 provide the parts outside the CDR3, is DSGVTQTPKHLITATGQRVTLRCSPRSGDLSVYWYQQSLDQGLQFLIQYYNGEERAKGNILERFSAQQFPDLHSELNLSSLELGDSALYFCASSVGAEAYEQYFGPGTRLTVT.

This clonotype was found a few times. This sequence joins TRBV7-9 and TRBJ2-1; 9 nucleotides agree with TRBD1. The CDR3 has 16 residues. From germline, CDR1 is SEHNR and CDR2 FQNEAQ (reference sequence). The ends lost 5 bases at V and 7 bases at J; junction bases unmatched: 12. The CDR3 nucleotides are TGTGCCAGCAGCCCTCGCCCCACCGGGACAGGGAATGAGCAGTTCTTC. The encoded protein is CASSPRPTGTGNEQFF.

This clonotype has just a few counts. V gene TRBV7-9 combines with J gene TRBJ2-1; D is undetermined. The ends were cut back, 5 bases at V and 5 bases at J, with 7 bases in the middle. Germline V CDR1 and CDR2: SEHNR, FQNEAQ (reference sequence). The CDR3 runs 12 residues. In DNA, the CDR3 is TGTGCCAGCAGCGACGAGAACAATGAGCAGTTCTTC. As protein: CASSDENNEQFF.

The chain is built from TRBV29-1 and TRBJ2-7; a weak D match, TRBD1 (5 bases). The germline V gene encodes CDR1 SQVTM and CDR2 ANQGSEA. The CDR3 runs 13 residues. V was pared by 2 bases and J by 6 bases, with 14 bases between. CDR3 amino acids: CSVEKVFRGEQYF. The CDR3 nucleotides are TGCAGCGTTGAAAAGGTGTTTAGGGGCGAGCAGTACTTC.

A few counts support this clonotype. The chain joins TRBV10-3 to TRBJ2-1; D remains ambiguous. V dropped 0 bases and J dropped 6 bases, with 9 bases sitting between them. The CDR3 loop spans 14 amino acids. CDR1 is ENHRY, CDR2 SYGVKD, per germline. The CDR3 sequence: CAISESATPNEQFF. The DNA for the CDR3 is TGTGCCATCAGTGAGTCGGCGACCCCCAATGAGCAGTTCTTC.

This clonotype was seen only a few times. The genes are TRBV2 and TRBJ2-1, with 8 bases identical to TRBD2. This CDR3 region has 14 residues. V shed 7 bases and J 4 bases; nucleotides not matched to a gene: 6. The germline V gene encodes CDR1 SNHLY and CDR2 FYNNEI. In DNA, the CDR3 is TGTGCCAGCACTGAGCGGGAGCCGTACAATGAGCAGTTCTTC. Residues: CASTEREPYNEQFF.

The gene calls are TRBV27 and TRBJ1-3; D is ambiguous. The V and J ends lost 5 bases and 3 bases respectively, with 11 bases between them. There are 14 residues in the CDR3. Germline V lookup: CDR1 MNHEY, CDR2 SMNVEV (reference sequence). In DNA form, the CDR3 reads TGTGCCAGCAGTCGCCATGGAATTGGAAACACCATATATTTT. Protein: CASSRHGIGNTIYF.

The chain employs TRBV9 and TRBJ1-6, with 8 bases that match TRBD1. The V segment lost 4 bases and the J segment 7 bases; nucleotides outside the gene matches: 4. This CDR3 spans 14 amino acids. Germline CDR1 reads SGDLS; CDR2 reads YYNGEE. CDR3 amino acids: CASSRTGRNSPLHF. The CDR3 DNA is TGTGCCAGCAGCCGGACAGGGCGGAATTCACCCCTCCACTTT.

Ten or more counts support this clonotype. This chain uses TRBV9 with TRBJ1-4, with D perhaps matching TRBD1 (5 bases). Germline lookup yields CDR1 SGDLS and CDR2 YYNGEE. This CDR3 region has 14 residues. Trimming cost V 4 bases and J 4 bases, with 11 bases left between them. CDR3 in DNA: TGTGCCAGCAGCCAGGGACCGAGTAATGAAAAACTGTTTTTT. Protein: CASSQGPSNEKLFF.

This clonotype appeared a few times. The genes are TRBV18 and TRBJ2-6; D unclear. The CDR3 is made up of 11 amino acids. CDR1 and CDR2 (germline): KGHSH, LQKENI. Trimming pared 3 bases from V and 14 bases from J, leaving 8 bases between. Written as DNA, the CDR3 is TGTGCCAGCTCACCGAGTGCGTTCCTGACTTTC. This codes for CASSPSAFLTF.

The chain is built from TRBV12-3 or TRBV12-4 and TRBJ2-7, with no clear D. The CDR3 covers 15 residues. V lost 5 bases to trimming and J lost 1 base, with 15 bases between them. CDR3 bases: TGTGCCAGCAGTACCTCAAACACACGGTCCTACGAGCAGTACTTC. It translates to CASSTSNTRSYEQYF.

This clonotype has more than one count but fewer than ten. The genes are TRBV12-3 or TRBV12-4 and TRBJ1-3, with D uncertain. The CDR3 is made up of 12 amino acids. The CDR3 DNA follows: TGTGCGACCGGAGCAGGTATAAACACCATATATTTT. It translates to CATGAGINTIYF.

This CDR3 reads CSAQPGQGLREQFF. Here the CDR3 DNA reads TGCAGTGCCCAACCGGGACAGGGTCTTCGTGAGCAGTTCTTC. The gene calls are TRBV20-1 and TRBJ2-1; 9 bases fit TRBD1. The germline gives CDR1 DFQATT, CDR2 SNEGSKA (reference sequence). V gave up 6 bases and J gave up 9 bases; unmatched junction bases: 12. The CDR3 contains 14 residues.